These T cell receptor beta chains were read from a single sample in a study of shared clonotypes between healthy human individuals. This table comes from immunoSEQ multiplex PCR, and its TCRdb copy is limited to in-frame clones, with some not included. The data show fewer than 1.4 million clones, 75% to 85% seen once. The specimen sequenced was memory CD4+ T cells from PBMCs. The receptors come from a young man in good health. Some clones in this sample may be carry-over from other donors' samples. CDR3s leave out the opening cysteine and the closing phenylalanine or tryptophan. A row's size may be missing; if present it is once, few, many or a size class.

v_gene	abundance	len	j_gene	CDR3aa
TRBV6-1	.	13	TRBJ1-4	ASRIDSRPHEKLF
TRBV19	.	12	TRBJ1-2	ASSIAGSNYGYT
TRBV18	.	13	TRBJ1-4	ASSPFQGDDEKLF
TRBV28	.	9	TRBJ2-7	ASSFRGEQY
TRBV19	.	11	TRBJ2-5	ASSTTGGETQY
TRBV11-3	.	9	TRBJ2-7	ASMAGYEQY
TRBV9	.	13	TRBJ1-3	ASSPRQASGNTIY
TRBV9	.	12	TRBJ2-7	ASSEGQRRVEQY
TRBV15	.	13	TRBJ2-7	ATSSRTGAKGEQY
TRBV7-6	.	10	TRBJ2-7	ASSKGGTEQY
TRBV28	.	14	TRBJ2-3	ASSLWIETGRDTQY
TRBV19	.	11	TRBJ1-1	ASSISAGSEAF
TRBV6-6	.	13	TRBJ1-5	ASSRQGGDNQPQH
TRBV5-1	.	14	TRBJ2-5	ASSPGTGGTQETQY
TRBV19	.	13	TRBJ1-1	ASSRGQTKNTEAF
TRBV28	.	13	TRBJ2-1	ASSLGGSAYNEQF
TRBV18	.	10	TRBJ1-2	ASSPNQGGYT
TRBV5-6	.	14	TRBJ2-5	ASSLGAGGPLETQY
TRBV14	.	14	TRBJ2-3	ASSQAFGTRIDTQY
TRBV5-1	.	12	TRBJ1-1	ASTDGGWVTEAF
TRBV7-9	.	14	TRBJ1-5	ASSLWGYVGNQPQH
TRBV7-3	.	10	TRBJ1-2	ATEGDGYGYT
TRBV6-5	few	12	TRBJ1-2	ASSTGTGVYGYT
TRBV6-1	.	14	TRBJ2-7	ASSVGTSGRFYEQY
TRBV21-1	.	12	TRBJ1-2	ASSRDRGYYGYT
TRBV7-9	.	13	TRBJ2-7	ASSLVWDANYEQY
TRBV7-9	.	14	TRBJ1-1	ASSLSLPRGITEAF
TRBV14	.	12	TRBJ1-1	ASSLRGLVAEAF
TRBV6-6	many	13	TRBJ2-5	ASSRLRVPQETQY
TRBV30	.	10	TRBJ2-2	AWSEDTGELF
TRBV7-3	.	14	TRBJ2-2	ASSSQGRTNTGELF
TRBV9	.	13	TRBJ2-1	ASSVVGGPYNEQF
TRBV7-2	.	14	TRBJ2-7	ASSRTGLAGGYEQY
TRBV9	.	12	TRBJ1-3	ASSARAVENTIY
TRBV29-1	.	9	TRBJ2-7	SVSTYYEQY
TRBV11-3	.	13	TRBJ2-3	ASSLGEHQGDTQY
TRBV28	.	12	TRBJ1-1	ASRGGARNTEAF
TRBV5-1	.	13	TRBJ1-2	ASSQGSGERGGYT
TRBV7-9	.	12	TRBJ2-3	ASSRDRGQDTQY
TRBV7-9	once	11	TRBJ1-4	ASSFAISEKLF
TRBV19	.	13	TRBJ1-2	ASSEGPEPTWGYT
TRBV28	.	10	TRBJ2-3	ASSLYKDTQY
TRBV20-1	.	8	TRBJ2-7	SAPHSEQY
TRBV11-3	.	12	TRBJ2-3	ASSLGGRASGQY
TRBV18	.	20	TRBJ2-2	ASSHRGLAVSLRLSNTGELF
TRBV5-1	.	13	TRBJ1-4	ASSLGGATNEKLF
TRBV10-3	.	10	TRBJ2-7	AISGSAYEQY
TRBV10-2	.	10	TRBJ1-2	ASSGEPYGYT
TRBV28	.	10	TRBJ1-4	ASSPVNEKLF
TRBV18	.	13	TRBJ1-2	ASSPTTREGYGYT